Listed below are T cell receptor beta chains from one sample, sequenced in a study of CD4 and CD8 cells across lung adenocarcinoma regions. TCRdb passed the PCR reads through MiXCR, listing each CDR3 protein once. The table has some 25,000 distinct CDR3 sequences, 40% to 60% seen once. The material sequenced was CD8+ T cells from the center of a lung tumor. Receptors were obtained from a male donor with lung adenocarcinoma. The CD4 and CD8 labels of this study may be unreliable. Both conserved end residues are trimmed from each CDR3.

v_gene	j_gene	CDR3aa
TRBV6-1	TRBJ2-1	ASSVGLAGFVHNEQF
TRBV5-1	-	ASSSGQPGTHEQY
TRBV27	TRBJ2-3	ASSLSFRRVVDTQY
TRBV4-1	TRBJ1-2	ASSPVFGLDIYGYT
TRBV12-3/TRBV12-4	-	ASSPGTSGTYEQY
TRBV30	-	AWSVLGGSNFANEQY
TRBV7-8	TRBJ2-3	ASSFGFTSTDTQY
TRBV7-2	TRBJ2-5	ASSLIAQGSETQY
TRBV7-9	TRBJ2-1	ASPPAFRGSFHEQF
TRBV12-3/TRBV12-4	TRBJ2-4	ASSSGLWAKDIQY
TRBV27	TRBJ2-5	ASGGRASRGKETQY
TRBV27	TRBJ2-6	ASSLSTGTGANVLT
TRBV6-1	TRBJ2-1	ASRRLRGGGADEQF
TRBV6-1	TRBJ2-7	ASSDPREGHEQY
TRBV6-1	TRBJ2-4	ASTMGQTYTNTQY
TRBV11-2	TRBJ2-7	ASISLGGTGSYEQY
TRBV4-1	TRBJ2-1	ASSQKDLWGREYNEQF
TRBV6-1	TRBJ2-1	ASGTSDHYNEQF
TRBV10-3	-	ATGLGATDMQY
TRBV18	-	ASGHGAYEQY
TRBV7-9	TRBJ2-1	ASSFTSDKF
TRBV27	TRBJ2-1	ASSFSGSSSYNEQF
TRBV12-3/TRBV12-4	TRBJ2-4	ASSSPGQGRLAKNIQY
TRBV6-5	TRBJ2-4	ASSSGPAAKNIQY
TRBV12-3/TRBV12-4	TRBJ1-1	ASSLGAGDTEAF
TRBV6-5	TRBJ1-5	ASSYSFNQPQH
TRBV20-1	TRBJ2-3	SAKGSGADTQY
TRBV27	TRBJ2-4	ASTLGRSSKNTQY
TRBV6-1	TRBJ2-5	ASGGRGGRDQETQY
TRBV19	TRBJ2-1	ASSVYNEQF